What follows describes a single T cell receptor (beta chain). Its matching antigen is unknown. With 3 bases removed from V and 3 bases from J, the gap between germline ends came to 6 bases. CDR1 is SGHTA and CDR2 is FQGNSA in the germline V gene. There are 12 residues in the CDR3. This sample was included in a study of graft-versus-host responses after intestinal transplantation. Study-level background: Each recipient received a multivisceral, liver-intestinal, or isolated intestinal graft. Every recipient had anti-thymocyte globulin induction and roughly 3 years of tacrolimus plus steroids.

Overall study findings and caveats: Recipient bone marrow held GvH clones, some seen earlier in ileum or blood. Early post-transplant HvG declines were associated with peak circulating GvH clone levels.

TCRdb keeps only in-frame clones here, not all; method: immunoSEQ multiplex PCR. The sample consists of around 100,000 clones, about 90% of them appearing once. This specimen was unstimulated CD4+ T cells sorted from spleen or lymph node cells, taken before transplant. The sequence was obtained from a human donor who was the organ donor for an intestinal transplant. J is TRBJ2-7 and V is TRBV7-2; no clear D gene. The CDR3 sequence: CASSLNGYEQYF. CDR3 bases: TGTGCCAGCAGCTTGAACGGCTACGAGCAGTACTTC.